This note documents a single T cell receptor beta chain sequence. The method was immunoSEQ multiplex PCR; TCRdb's version includes in-frame clones alone and lacks a portion of them. The sample records about 39,000 clones, approximately 85% being singletons. The source of the sample is a study of T cell responses to AZD1222 COVID-19 vaccine. Sequenced material: peripheral blood, taken 28 days after the second dose of the MenACWY control vaccine. The sequence came from an adult who received the MenACWY meningococcal vaccine as a control.

CDR3 sequence: CATSDLRGGDNEQFF. DNA for the CDR3: TGTGCCACCAGTGATTTGCGGGGGGGGGACAATGAGCAGTTCTTC. The rearrangement uses TRBV24-1 and TRBJ2-1; 8 nucleotides agree with TRBD2. CDR1 KGHDR and CDR2 SFDVKD come from the germline V gene. CDR3 length: 15 residues. The junction had 2 bases not matched to a gene; V was cut back by 0 bases and J by 5 bases.